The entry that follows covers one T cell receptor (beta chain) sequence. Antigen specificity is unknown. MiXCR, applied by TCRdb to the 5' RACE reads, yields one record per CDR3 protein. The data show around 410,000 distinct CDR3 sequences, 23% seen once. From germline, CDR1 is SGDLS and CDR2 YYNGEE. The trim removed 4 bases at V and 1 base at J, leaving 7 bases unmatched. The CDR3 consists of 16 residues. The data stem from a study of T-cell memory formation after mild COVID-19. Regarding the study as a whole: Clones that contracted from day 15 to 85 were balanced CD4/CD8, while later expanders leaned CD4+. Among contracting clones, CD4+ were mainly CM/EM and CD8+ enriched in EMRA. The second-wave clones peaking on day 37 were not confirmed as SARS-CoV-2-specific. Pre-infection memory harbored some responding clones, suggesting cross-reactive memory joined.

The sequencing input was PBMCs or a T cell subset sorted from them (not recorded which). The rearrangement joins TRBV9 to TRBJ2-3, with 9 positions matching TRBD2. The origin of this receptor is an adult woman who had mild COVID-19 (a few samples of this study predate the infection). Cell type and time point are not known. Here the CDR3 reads CASSQLAGRGTDTQYF. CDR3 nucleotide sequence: TGTGCCAGCAGCCAACTAGCGGGCAGGGGCACAGATACGCAGTATTTT.